This T cell receptor beta chain is drawn from a study of radiotherapy plus CTLA-4 blockade in lung cancer. Across the whole study: More than 15% of patients responded objectively, and roughly 31% achieved disease control. The study, taken as a whole, reports: TCR clones from tumors expanded in blood after radiotherapy plus ipilimumab.

Clones were read by immunoSEQ multiplex PCR, and TCRdb kept only the in-frame ones, dropping some. There are tens of thousands of clones in the sample; roughly 84% occur only once, and about 7.2% lies in the top ten. CDR3 length: 17 residues. Germline V gene data show CDR1 as SEHNR and CDR2 as FQNEAQ (reference sequence). Between the trimmed V and J ends, which lost 5 bases and 4 bases, there was a span of 21 bases. On this clone itself: Its antigen is unidentified.

The starting material was peripheral blood, obtained from a patient treated with radiotherapy plus ipilimumab. This receptor was taken from a human donor with non-small cell lung cancer whose response to radiotherapy plus ipilimumab could not be evaluated. The chain combines TRBV7-9 with TRBJ1-5; TRBD1 might be the D (5 bases). CDR3 residues: CASSASRGSGVNQPQHF. The DNA for the CDR3 is TGTGCCAGCAGCGCCAGTCGGGGGAGCGGGGTTAATCAGCCCCAGCATTTT.